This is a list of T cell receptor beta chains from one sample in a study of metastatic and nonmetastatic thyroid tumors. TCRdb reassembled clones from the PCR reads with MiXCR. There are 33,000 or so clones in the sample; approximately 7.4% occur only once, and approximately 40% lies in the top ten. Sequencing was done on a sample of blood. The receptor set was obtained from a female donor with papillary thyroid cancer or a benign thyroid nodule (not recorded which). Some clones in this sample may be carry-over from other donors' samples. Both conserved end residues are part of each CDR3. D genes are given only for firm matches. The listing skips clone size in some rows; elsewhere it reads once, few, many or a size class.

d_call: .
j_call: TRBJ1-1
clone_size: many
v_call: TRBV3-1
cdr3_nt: TGTGCCAGCAGCCCCCAAGGGCTTTACACTGAAGCTTTCTTT
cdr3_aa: CASSPQGLYTEAFF

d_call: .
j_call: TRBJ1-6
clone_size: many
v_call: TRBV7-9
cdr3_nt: TGTGCCAGCAGCCAACAGGGTAATTCACCCCTCCACTTT
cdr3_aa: CASSQQGNSPLHF

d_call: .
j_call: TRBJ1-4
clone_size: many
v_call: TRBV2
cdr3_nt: TGTGCCAGCACCCAATGGGGGGGTGAAAAACTGTTTTTT
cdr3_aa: CASTQWGGEKLFF

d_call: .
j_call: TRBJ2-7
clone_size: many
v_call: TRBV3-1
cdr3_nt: TGTGCCAGCAGCCAAGAGGGTTGGGGGGAGCAGTACTTC
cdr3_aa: CASSQEGWGEQYF

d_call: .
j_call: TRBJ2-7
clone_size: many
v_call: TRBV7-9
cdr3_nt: TGTGCCAGCAGCTTACGAGGGGCTTACGAGCAGTACTTC
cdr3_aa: CASSLRGAYEQYF

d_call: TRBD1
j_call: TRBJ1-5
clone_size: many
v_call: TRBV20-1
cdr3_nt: TGCAGTGCTATCAGGGGGCGCAATCAGCCCCAGCATTTT
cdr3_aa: CSAIRGRNQPQHF

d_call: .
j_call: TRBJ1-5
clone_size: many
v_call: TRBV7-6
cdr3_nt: TGTGCCAGCAGCTTAGAACAGGGAATCGGCCAGCCCCAGCATTTT
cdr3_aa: CASSLEQGIGQPQHF

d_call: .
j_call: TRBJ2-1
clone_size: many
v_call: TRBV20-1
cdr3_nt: TGCAGTGCCCGCATGGCCCAGAGCGGGACATCAAGTGAGCAGTTCTTC
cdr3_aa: CSARMAQSGTSSEQFF

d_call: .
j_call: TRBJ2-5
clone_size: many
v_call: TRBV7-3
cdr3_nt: TGTGCCAGCAGCTTAACGCGCCAAGAGACCCAGTACTTC
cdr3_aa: CASSLTRQETQYF

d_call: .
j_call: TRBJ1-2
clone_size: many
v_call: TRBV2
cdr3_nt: TGTGCCAGCAGTGAAGAGGCCTGGCAGGGCCCATATGGCTACACCTTC
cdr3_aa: CASSEEAWQGPYGYTF

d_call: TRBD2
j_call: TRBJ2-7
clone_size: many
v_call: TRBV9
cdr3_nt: TGTGCCAGCAGCGTAGACGCGGGAGGCAACTACGAGCAGTACTTC
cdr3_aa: CASSVDAGGNYEQYF

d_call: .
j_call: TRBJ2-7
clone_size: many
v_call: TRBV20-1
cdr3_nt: TGCAGTGCTAAAAAACAGGAGCTTGGGTTCTACGAGCAGTACTTC
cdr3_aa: CSAKKQELGFYEQYF

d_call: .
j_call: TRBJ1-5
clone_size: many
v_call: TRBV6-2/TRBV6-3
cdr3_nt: TGTGCCAGCAGCCAAGAGGGCGGAGGGCCTCAGCCCCAGCATTTT
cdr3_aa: CASSQEGGGPQPQHF

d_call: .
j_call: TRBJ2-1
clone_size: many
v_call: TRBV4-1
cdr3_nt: TGCGCCAGCAGCCGAACAGGGGAGGTCAATGAGCAGTTCTTC
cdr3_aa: CASSRTGEVNEQFF

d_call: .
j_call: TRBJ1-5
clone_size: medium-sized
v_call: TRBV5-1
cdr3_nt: TGCGCCAGCAGCTTGTCGGGAGACCAGCCCCAGCATTTT
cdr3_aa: CASSLSGDQPQHF

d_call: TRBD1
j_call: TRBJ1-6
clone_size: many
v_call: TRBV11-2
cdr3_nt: TGTGCCAGCAGCTTAGATATACATGGACAGGCCAGTCTGACTTATAATTCACCCCTCCACTTT
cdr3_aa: CASSLDIHGQASLTYNSPLHF

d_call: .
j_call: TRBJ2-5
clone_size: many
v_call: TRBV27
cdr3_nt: TGTGCCAGCAGCTTCTCCCGGACGGTACAAGAGACCCAGTACTTC
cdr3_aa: CASSFSRTVQETQYF

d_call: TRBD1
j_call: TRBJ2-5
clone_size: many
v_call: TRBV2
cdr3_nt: TGTGCCAGCAGGGCCGGGACAGGGGAGTTGGCCCAGTACTTC
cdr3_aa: CASRAGTGELAQYF

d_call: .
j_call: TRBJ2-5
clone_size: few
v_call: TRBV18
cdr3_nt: TGTGCCAGCTCACCACAGGGGCCGAAAGAGACCCAGTACTTC
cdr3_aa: CASSPQGPKETQYF

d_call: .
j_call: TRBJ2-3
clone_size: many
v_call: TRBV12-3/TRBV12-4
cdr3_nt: TGTGCCAGCAGTTCCGACGTAGCTACTAGCACAGATACGCAGTATTTT
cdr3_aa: CASSSDVATSTDTQYF

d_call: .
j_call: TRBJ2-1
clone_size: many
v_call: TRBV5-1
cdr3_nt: TGCGCCAGCAGCGCTGACAACAACAATGAGCAGTTCTTC
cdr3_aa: CASSADNNNEQFF

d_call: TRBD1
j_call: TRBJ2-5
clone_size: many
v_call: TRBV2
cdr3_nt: TGTGCCAGCAGTGTCGGACAGGGGGGTACCCAAGAGACCCAGTACTTC
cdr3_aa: CASSVGQGGTQETQYF

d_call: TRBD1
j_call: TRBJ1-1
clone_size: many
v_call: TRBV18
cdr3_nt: TGTGCCAGCTCCCGACAGGGGGCTAACACTGAAGCTTTCTTT
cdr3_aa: CASSRQGANTEAFF

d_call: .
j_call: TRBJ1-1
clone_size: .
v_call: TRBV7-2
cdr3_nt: TGTGCCAGCAGCCTTTTTGAGGGATACACTGAAGCTTTCTTT
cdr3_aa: CASSLFEGYTEAFF

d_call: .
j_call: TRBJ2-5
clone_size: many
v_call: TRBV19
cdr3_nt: TGTGCCAGTAGCCAATCCGGGGCTTTAAGAGAGACCCAGTACTTC
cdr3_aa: CASSQSGALRETQYF

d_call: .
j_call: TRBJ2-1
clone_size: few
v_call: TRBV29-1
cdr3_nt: TGCAGCGTTGGAGAACAGGTGGACAATGAGCAGTTCTTC
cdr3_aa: CSVGEQVDNEQFF

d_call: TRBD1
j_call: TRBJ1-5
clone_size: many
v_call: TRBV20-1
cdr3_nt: TGCAGTGCTCTCGTACCGGGACAGGTTTTTCAGCCCCAGCATTTT
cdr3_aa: CSALVPGQVFQPQHF

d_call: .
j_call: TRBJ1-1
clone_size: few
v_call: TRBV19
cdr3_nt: TGTGCCAGTAGTATAGGGTTCAGGGGTATTGCTGAAGCTTTCTTT
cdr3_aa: CASSIGFRGIAEAFF

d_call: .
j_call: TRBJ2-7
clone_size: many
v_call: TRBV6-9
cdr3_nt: TGTGCCAGCATCAGGGCAGGGTGGCACGAGCAGTACTTC
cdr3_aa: CASIRAGWHEQYF

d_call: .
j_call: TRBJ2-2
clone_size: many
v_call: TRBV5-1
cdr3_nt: TGCGCCAGCAGGCCCGGGACGGCGAACACCGGGGAGCTGTTTTTT
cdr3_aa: CASRPGTANTGELFF

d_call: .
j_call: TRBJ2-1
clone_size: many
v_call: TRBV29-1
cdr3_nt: TGCAGCGTTGAAGACGGCCGGGTGTCCTACAATGAGCAGTTCTTC
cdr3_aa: CSVEDGRVSYNEQFF

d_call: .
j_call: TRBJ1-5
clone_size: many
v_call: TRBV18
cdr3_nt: TGTGCCAGCTCACCAATAAGTGCGATCAATCAGCCCCAGCATTTT
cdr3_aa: CASSPISAINQPQHF

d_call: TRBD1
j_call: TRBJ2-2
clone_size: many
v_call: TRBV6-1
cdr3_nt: TGTGCCAGCTGTCGGAGACAGGGTATCGCCGGGGAGCTGTTTTTT
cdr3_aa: CASCRRQGIAGELFF

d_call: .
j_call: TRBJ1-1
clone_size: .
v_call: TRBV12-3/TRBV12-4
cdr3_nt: TGTGCCGGCATGGTTCACAGGGATTTCGCTGAAGCTTTCTTT
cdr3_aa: CAGMVHRDFAEAFF

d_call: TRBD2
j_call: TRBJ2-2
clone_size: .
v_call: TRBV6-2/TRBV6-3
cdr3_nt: TGTGCCAGCAGTTACTCCGGTCTAGCGGGGGGAACCCTGACCGGGGAGCTGTTTTTT
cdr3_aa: CASSYSGLAGGTLTGELFF

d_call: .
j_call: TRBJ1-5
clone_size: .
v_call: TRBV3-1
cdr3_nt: TGTGCCAGCAGCCAACGGCGTCAGCCCCGGCATTTT
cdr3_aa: CASSQRRQPRHF

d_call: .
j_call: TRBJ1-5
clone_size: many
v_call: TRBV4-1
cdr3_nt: TGCGCCAGCAGCCCACGGGAGGGCAATCAGCCCCAGCATTTT
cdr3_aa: CASSPREGNQPQHF

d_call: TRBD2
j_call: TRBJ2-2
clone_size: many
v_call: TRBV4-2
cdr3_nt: TGTGCCAGCAGCCCTATCACTGGCGGGAGGAGGACCGGGGAGCTGTTTTTT
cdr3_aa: CASSPITGGRRTGELFF

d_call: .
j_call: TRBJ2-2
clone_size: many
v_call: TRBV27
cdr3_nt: TGTGCCAGCAGTTTATGGGGGACAACTAACACCGGGGAGCTGTTTTTT
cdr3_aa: CASSLWGTTNTGELFF

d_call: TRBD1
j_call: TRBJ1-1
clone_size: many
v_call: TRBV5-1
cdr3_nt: TGCGCCAGCAGCTTGCGGACAGGGAACACTGAAGCTTTCTTT
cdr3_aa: CASSLRTGNTEAFF

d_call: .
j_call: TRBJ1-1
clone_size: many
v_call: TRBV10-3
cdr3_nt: TGTGCCATCAGCGCGCGGGGGGGTACTGAAGCTTTCTTT
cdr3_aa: CAISARGGTEAFF

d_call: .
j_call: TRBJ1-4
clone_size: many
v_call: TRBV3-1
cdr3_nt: TGTGCCAGCAGCCAAGATGGTGGAGGGAATGAAAAACTGTTTTTT
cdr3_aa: CASSQDGGGNEKLFF

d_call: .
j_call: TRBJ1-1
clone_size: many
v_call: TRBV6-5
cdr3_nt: TGTGCCAGCAGTTACGAAGTGAACACTGAAGCTTTCTTT
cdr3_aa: CASSYEVNTEAFF

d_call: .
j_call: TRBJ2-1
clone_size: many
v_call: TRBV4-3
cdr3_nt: TGCGCCAGCAGCCAAGAGGGGGGGGCGGGATACAATGAGCAGTTCTTC
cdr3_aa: CASSQEGGAGYNEQFF

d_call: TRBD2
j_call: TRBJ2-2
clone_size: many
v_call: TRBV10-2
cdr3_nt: TGCGCCAGCAGTCCGATTGGGCGGGGGGATACCGGGGAGCTGTTTTTT
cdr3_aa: CASSPIGRGDTGELFF

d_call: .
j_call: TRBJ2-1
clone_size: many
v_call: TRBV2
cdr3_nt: TGTGCCAGCAGTCGGGACGCTAACAATGAGCAGTTCTTC
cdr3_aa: CASSRDANNEQFF

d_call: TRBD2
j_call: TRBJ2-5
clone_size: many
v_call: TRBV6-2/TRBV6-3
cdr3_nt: TGTGCCAGCAGTCAGGGTGGGACTAGCTGGGAGACCCAGTACTTC
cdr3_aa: CASSQGGTSWETQYF